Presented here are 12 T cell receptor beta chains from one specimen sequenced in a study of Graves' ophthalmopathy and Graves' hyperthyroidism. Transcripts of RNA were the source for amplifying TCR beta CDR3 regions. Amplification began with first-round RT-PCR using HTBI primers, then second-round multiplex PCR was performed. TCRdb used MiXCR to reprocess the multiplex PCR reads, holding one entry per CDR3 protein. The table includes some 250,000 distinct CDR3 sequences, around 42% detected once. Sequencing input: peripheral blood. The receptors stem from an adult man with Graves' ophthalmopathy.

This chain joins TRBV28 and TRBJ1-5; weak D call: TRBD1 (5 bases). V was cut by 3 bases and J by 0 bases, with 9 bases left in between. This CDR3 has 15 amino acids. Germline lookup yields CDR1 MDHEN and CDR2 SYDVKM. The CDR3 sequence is CASSFPGNSNQPQHF. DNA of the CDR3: TGTGCCAGCAGTTTCCCAGGGAATAGCAATCAGCCCCAGCATTTT.

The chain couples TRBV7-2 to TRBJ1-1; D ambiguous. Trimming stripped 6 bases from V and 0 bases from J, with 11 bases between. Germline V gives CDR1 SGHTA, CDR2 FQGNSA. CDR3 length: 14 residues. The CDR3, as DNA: TGTGCCAGCAGTGCACCGACGGTGAACACTGAAGCTTTCTTT. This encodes CASSAPTVNTEAFF. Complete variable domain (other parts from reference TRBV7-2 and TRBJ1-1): GAGVSQSPSNKVTEKGKDVELRCDPISGHTALYWYRQSLGQGLEFLIYFQGNSAPDKSGLPSDRFSAERTGGSVSTLTIQRTQQEDSAVYLCASSAPTVNTEAFFGQGTRLTVV.

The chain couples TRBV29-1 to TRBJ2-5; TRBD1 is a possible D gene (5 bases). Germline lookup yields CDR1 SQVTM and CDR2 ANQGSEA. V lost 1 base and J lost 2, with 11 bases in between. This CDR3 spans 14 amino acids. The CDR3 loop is CSVEVSGIQETQYF. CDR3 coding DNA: TGCAGCGTTGAAGTGTCAGGGATTCAAGAGACCCAGTACTTC.

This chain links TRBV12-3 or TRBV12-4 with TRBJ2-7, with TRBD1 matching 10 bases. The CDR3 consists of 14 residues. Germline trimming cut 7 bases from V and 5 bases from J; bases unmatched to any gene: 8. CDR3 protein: CASNPPTGGDEQYF. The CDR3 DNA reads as TGTGCCAGCAACCCCCCGACAGGGGGCGACGAGCAGTACTTC.

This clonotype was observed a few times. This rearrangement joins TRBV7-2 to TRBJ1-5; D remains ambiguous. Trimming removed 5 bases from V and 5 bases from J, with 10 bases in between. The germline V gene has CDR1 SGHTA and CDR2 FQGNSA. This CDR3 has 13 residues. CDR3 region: CASSPKPDQPQHF. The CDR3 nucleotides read TGTGCCAGCAGCCCTAAGCCTGATCAGCCCCAGCATTTT.

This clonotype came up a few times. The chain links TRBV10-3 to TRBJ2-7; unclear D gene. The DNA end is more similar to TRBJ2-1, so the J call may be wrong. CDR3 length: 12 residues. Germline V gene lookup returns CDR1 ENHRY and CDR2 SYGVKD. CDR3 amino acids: CAISESGYEQFF. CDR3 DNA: TGTGCCATCAGTGAGTCGGGCTACGAGCAGTTCTTC.

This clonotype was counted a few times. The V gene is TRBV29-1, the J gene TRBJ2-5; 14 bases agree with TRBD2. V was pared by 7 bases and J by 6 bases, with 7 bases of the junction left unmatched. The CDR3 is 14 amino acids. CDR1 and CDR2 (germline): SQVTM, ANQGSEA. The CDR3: CSGTGTSGSQTQYF. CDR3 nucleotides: TGCAGCGGAACCGGGACTAGCGGGAGTCAGACCCAGTACTTC.

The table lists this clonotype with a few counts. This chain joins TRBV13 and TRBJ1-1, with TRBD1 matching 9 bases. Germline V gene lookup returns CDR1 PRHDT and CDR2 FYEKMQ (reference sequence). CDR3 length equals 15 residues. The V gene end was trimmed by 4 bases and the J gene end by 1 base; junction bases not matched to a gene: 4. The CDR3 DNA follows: TGTGCCAGCAGCTCAGGGGGACAGGGGAACACTGAAGCTTTCTTT. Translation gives CASSSGGQGNTEAFF.

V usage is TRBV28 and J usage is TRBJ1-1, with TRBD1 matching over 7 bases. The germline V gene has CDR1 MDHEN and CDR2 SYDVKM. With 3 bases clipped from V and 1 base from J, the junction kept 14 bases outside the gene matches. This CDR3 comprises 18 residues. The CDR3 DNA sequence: TGTGCCAGCAGTTTCCTGGGGCGTTGGGACAGTCCGAACACTGAAGCTTTCTTT. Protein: CASSFLGRWDSPNTEAFF.

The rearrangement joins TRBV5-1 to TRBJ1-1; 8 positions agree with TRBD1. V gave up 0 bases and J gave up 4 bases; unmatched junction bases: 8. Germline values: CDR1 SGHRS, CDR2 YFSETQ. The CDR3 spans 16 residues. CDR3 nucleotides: TGCGCCAGCAGCTTGGTCCCACAGGGGGAGATCACTGAAGCTTTCTTT. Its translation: CASSLVPQGEITEAFF.

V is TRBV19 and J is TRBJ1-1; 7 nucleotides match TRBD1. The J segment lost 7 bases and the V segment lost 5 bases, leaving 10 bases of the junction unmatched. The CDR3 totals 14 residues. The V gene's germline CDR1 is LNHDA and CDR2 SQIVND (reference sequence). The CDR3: CASSPRTGEYEAFF. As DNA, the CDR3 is TGTGCCAGTAGTCCCCGGACAGGAGAATATGAAGCTTTCTTT.

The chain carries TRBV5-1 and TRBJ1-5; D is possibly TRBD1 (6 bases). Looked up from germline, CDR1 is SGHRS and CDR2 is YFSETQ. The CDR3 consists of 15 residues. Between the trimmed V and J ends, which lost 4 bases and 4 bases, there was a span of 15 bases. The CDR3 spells CASSVSDSLNQPQHF. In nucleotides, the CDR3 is TGCGCCAGCAGCGTTTCGGACAGCCTTAATCAGCCCCAGCATTTT.